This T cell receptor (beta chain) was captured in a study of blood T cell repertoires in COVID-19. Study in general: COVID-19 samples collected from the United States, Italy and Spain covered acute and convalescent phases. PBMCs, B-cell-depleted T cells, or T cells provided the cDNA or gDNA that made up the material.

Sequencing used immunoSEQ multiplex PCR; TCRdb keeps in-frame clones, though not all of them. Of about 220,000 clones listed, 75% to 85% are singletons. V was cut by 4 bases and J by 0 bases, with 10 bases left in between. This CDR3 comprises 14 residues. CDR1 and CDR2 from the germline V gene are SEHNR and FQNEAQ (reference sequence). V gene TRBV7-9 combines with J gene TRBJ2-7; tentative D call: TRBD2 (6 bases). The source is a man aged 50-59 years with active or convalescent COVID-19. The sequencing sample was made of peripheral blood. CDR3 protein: CASSSGTASYEQYF. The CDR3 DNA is TGTGCCAGCAGCTCGGGGACTGCCTCCTACGAGCAGTACTTC.